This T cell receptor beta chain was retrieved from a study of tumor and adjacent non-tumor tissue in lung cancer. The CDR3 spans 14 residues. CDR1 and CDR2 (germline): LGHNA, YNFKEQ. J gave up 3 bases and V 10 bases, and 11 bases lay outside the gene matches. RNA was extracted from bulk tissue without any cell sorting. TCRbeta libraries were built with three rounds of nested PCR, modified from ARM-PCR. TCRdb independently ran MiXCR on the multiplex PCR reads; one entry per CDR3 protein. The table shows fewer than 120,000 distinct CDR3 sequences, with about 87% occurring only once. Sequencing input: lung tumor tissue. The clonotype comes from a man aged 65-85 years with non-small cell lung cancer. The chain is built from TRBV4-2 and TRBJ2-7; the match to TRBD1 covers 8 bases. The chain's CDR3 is CATIQGQGLYEQYF. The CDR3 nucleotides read TGTGCCACGATCCAAGGACAGGGTCTCTACGAGCAGTACTTC.